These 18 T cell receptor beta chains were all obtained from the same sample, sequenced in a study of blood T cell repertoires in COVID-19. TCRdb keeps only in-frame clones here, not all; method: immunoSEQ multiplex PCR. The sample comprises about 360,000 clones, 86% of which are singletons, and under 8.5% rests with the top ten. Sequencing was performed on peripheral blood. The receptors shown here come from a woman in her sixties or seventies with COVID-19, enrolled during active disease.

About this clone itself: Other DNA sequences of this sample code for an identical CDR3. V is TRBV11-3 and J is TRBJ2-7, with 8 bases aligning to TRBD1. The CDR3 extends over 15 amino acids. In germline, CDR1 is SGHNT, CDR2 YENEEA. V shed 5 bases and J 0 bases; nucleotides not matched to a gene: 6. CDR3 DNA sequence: TGTGCCAGCAGCCCCGGGACAGGAAACTCCTACGAGCAGTACTTC. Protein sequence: CASSPGTGNSYEQYF. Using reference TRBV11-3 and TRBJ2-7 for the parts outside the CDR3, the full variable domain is EAGVVQSPRYKIIEKKQPVAFWCNPISGHNTLYWYLQNLGQGPELLIRYENEEAVDDSQLPKDRFSAERLKGVDSTLKIQPAELGDSAVYLCASSPGTGNSYEQYFGPGTRLTVT.

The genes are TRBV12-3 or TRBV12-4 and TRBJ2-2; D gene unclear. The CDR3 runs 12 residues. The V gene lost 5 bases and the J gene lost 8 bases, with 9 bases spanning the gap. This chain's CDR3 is CASSKYLGELFF. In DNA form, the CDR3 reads TGTGCCAGCAGTAAATATTTAGGGGAGCTGTTTTTT.

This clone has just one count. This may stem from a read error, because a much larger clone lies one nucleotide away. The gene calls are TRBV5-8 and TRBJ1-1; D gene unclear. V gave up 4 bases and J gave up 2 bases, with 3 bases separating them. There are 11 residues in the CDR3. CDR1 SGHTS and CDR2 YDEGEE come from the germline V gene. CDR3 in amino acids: CASSRNTEAFF. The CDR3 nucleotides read TGTGCCAGCAGCCGTAACACTGAAGCTTTCTTT.

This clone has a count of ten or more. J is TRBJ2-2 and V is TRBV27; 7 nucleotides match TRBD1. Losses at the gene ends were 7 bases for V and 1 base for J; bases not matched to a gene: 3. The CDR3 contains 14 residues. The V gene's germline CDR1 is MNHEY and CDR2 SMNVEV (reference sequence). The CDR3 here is CASKDRENTGELFF. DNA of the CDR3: TGTGCCAGCAAAGACAGGGAGAACACCGGGGAGCTGTTTTTT.

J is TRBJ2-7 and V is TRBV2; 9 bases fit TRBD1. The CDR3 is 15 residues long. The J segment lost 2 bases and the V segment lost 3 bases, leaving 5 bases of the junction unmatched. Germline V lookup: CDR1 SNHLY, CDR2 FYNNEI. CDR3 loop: CASSDVGDRAYEQYF. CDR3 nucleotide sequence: TGTGCCAGCAGTGACGTGGGGGACAGGGCCTACGAGCAGTACTTC.

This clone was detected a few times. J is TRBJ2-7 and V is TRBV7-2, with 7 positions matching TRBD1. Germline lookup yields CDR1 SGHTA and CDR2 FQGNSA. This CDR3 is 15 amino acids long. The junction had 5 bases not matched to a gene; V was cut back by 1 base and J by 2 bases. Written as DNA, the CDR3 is TGTGCCAGCAGCTTAGTGTGGACAGGACCCTACGAGCAGTACTTC. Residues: CASSLVWTGPYEQYF. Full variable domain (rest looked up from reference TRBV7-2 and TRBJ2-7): GAGVSQSPSNKVTEKGKDVELRCDPISGHTALYWYRQSLGQGLEFLIYFQGNSAPDKSGLPSDRFSAERTGGSVSTLTIQRTQQEDSAVYLCASSLVWTGPYEQYFGPGTRLTVT.

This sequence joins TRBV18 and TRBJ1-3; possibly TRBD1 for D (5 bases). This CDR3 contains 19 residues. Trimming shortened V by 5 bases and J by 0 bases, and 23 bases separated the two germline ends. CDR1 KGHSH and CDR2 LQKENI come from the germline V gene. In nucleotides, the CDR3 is TGTGCCAGCTCAGCTACCGTTTTGGGAGGGGAAATCTCTGGAAACACCATATATTTT. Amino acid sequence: CASSATVLGGEISGNTIYF.

The CDR3 DNA follows: TGTGCCATCAAGGGGCAGGGTAACACTGAAGCTTTCTTT. This codes for CAIKGQGNTEAFF. V and J are TRBV13 and TRBJ1-1, with D maybe TRBD1 (5 bases). The CDR3 length is 13 residues. The V gene's germline CDR1 is PRHDT and CDR2 FYEKMQ (reference sequence). V dropped 10 bases and J dropped 2 bases, with 14 bases sitting between them.

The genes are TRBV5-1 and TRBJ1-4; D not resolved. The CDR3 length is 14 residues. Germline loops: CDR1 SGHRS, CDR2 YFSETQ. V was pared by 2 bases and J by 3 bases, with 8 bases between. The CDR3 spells CASSFGAANEKLFF. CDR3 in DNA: TGCGCCAGCAGCTTCGGAGCAGCTAATGAAAAACTGTTTTTT.

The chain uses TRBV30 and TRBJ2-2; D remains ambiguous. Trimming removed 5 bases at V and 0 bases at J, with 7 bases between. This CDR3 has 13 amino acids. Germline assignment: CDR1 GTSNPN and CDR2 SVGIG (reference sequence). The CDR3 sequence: CAWFPANTGELFF. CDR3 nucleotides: TGTGCCTGGTTCCCCGCGAACACCGGGGAGCTGTTTTTT.

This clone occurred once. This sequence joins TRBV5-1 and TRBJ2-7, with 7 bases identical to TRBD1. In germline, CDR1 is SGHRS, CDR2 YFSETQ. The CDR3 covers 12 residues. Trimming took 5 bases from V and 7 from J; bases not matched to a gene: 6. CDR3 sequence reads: CASRRQGKEQYF. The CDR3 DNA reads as TGCGCCAGCAGACGACAGGGAAAGGAGCAGTACTTC.

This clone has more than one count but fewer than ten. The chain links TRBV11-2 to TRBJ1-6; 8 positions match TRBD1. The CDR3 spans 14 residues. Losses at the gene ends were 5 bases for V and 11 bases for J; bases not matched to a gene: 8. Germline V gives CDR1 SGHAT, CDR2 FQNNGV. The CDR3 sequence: CASSIRQGRTPLHF. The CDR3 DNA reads TGTGCCAGCAGCATCCGACAGGGGAGGACACCCCTCCACTTT.

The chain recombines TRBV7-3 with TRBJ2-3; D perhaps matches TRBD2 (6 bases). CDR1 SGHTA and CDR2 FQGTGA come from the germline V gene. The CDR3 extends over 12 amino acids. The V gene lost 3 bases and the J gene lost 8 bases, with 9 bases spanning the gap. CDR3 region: CASSFRGGTQYF. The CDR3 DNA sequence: TGTGCCAGCAGCTTTCGGGGAGGTACGCAGTATTTT.

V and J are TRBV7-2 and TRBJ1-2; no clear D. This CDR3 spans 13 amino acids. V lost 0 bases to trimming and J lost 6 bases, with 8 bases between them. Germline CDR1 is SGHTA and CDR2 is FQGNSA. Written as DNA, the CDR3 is TGTGCCAGCAGCTTAGCGAGGGCGGATGGCTACACCTTC. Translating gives CASSLARADGYTF.

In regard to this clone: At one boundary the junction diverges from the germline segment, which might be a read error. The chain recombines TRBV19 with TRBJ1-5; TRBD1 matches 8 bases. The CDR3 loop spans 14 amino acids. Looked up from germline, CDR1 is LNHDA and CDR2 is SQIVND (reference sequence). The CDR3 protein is CASSVDRGLKPQHF. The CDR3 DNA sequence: TGTGCCAGTAGTGTAGACAGGGGATTGAAGCCCCAGCATTTT. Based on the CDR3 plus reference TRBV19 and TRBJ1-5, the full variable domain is DGGITQSPKYLFRKEGQNVTLSCEQNLNHDAMYWYRQDPGQGLRLIYYSQIVNDFQKGDIAEGYSVSREKKESFPLTVTSAQKNPTAFYLCASSVDRGLKPQHFGDGTRLSIL.

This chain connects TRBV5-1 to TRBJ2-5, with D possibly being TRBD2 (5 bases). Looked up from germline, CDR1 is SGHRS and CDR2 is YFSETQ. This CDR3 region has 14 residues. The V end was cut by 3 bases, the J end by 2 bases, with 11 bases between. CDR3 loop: CASSSFGRQETQYF. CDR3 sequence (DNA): TGCGCCAGCAGCTCCTTTGGGAGACAAGAGACCCAGTACTTC.

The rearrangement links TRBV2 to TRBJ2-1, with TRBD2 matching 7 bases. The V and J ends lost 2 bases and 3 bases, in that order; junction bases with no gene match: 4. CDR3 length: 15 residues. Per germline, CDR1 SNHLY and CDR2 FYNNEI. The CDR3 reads CASSESERDYNEQFF. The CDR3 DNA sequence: TGTGCCAGCAGTGAAAGCGAGCGGGACTACAATGAGCAGTTCTTC.

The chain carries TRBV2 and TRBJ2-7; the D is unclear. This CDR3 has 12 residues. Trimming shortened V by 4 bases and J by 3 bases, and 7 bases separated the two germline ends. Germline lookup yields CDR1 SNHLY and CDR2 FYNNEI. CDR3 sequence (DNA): TGTGCCAGCAGTGCCCAGTACTACGAGCAGTACTTC. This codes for CASSAQYYEQYF.